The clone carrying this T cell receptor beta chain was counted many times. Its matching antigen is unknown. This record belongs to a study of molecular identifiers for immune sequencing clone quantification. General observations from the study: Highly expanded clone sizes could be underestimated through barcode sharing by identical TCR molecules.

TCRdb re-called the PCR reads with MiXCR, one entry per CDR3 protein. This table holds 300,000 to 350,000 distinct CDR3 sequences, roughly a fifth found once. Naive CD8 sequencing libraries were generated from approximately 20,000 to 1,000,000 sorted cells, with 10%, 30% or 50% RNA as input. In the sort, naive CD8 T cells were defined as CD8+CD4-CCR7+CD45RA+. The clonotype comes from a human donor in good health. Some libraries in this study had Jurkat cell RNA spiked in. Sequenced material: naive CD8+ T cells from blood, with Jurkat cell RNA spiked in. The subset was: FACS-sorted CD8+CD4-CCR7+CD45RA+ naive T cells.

The CDR3 spells CASSSFPTGGGFQYF. The CDR3 nucleotides are TGTGCCAGCAGCTCATTCCCGACAGGCGGTGGATTCCAGTACTTC. The chain recombines TRBV7-6 with TRBJ2-5; possibly TRBD1 for D (6 bases). With 4 bases removed from V and 10 bases from J, the gap between germline ends came to 22 bases. Germline V gene sequence: CDR1 SGHVS, CDR2 FNYEAQ. This CDR3 has 15 amino acids.